These 8 T cell receptor beta chains share one sample of origin, sequenced in a study of cytomegalovirus exposure and HLA in healthy donors (dated by TCRdb to about 2017). The library was made by the immunoSEQ multiplex PCR assay. A mixture of 60 forward primers for TCR Vbeta segments and 13 reverse primers for TCR Jbeta segments was used in the multiplex PCR. Here the immuneACCESS table is served through TCRdb, limited to in-frame sequences with V and J called. Missing clones are a known gap in these copies; in checked studies unresolved V genes cover under half, and the rest lacks a known reason. The sample table holds about 150,000 clones, of which about three quarters were seen once. The top ten clonotypes cover around an eighth of the sample. Sequenced material: PBMCs. Receptor source: a man aged 40-49 years in good health and CMV-seropositive.

DNA of the CDR3: TGTGCCAGCAGCTCCGGGGGTGATGAGCAGTTCTTC. Protein: CASSSGGDEQFF. The chain uses TRBV7-9 and TRBJ2-1, with D possibly TRBD2 on 6 matching bases. V was trimmed by 4 bases and J by 8 bases, leaving 9 bases between them. The CDR3 length is 12 residues. Per germline, CDR1 SEHNR and CDR2 FQNEAQ (reference sequence). The whole variable domain, filled in from reference TRBV7-9 and TRBJ2-1, reads DTGVSQNPRHKITKRGQNVTFRCDPISEHNRLYWYRQTLGQGPEFLTYFQNEAQLEKSRLLSDRFSAERPKGSFSTLEIQRTEQGDSAMYLCASSSGGDEQFFGPGTRLTVL.

The V and J genes are TRBV6-4 and TRBJ2-2; D possibly corresponds to TRBD2 (5 bases). The germline V gene has CDR1 MRHNA and CDR2 SNTAGT. The CDR3 has 13 amino acids. Trimming removed 5 bases at V and 5 bases at J, with 9 bases between. As DNA, the CDR3 is TGTGCCAGCAGTAATAGCGAGACCGGGGAGCTGTTTTTT. This encodes CASSNSETGELFF.

The chain joins TRBV5-4 to TRBJ2-1; TRBD2 matches 7 bases. Per the germline V gene, CDR1 is SGHNT and CDR2 is YYREEE (reference sequence). Trimming took 2 bases from V and 4 from J; bases not matched to a gene: 3. The CDR3 spans 14 residues. CDR3 coding DNA: TGTGCCAGCAGCTTAACGGGAGGATACAATGAGCAGTTCTTC. Translation gives CASSLTGGYNEQFF.

The genes are TRBV6-1 and TRBJ2-1, with 7 positions matching TRBD1. Germline CDR1 MNHNS, CDR2 SASEGT. CDR3 length equals 13 residues. The V and J ends lost 7 bases and 2 bases, in that order; junction bases with no gene match: 2. The CDR3 sequence: CASKDRTYNEQFF. CDR3 nucleotide sequence: TGTGCCAGCAAGGACAGGACCTACAATGAGCAGTTCTTC.

This rearrangement joins TRBV7-2 to TRBJ2-7; D ambiguous. The length of the CDR3 is 15 residues. CDR1 SGHTA and CDR2 FQGNSA come from the germline V gene. Trimming left V 5 bases short and J 3 bases short, with 17 bases between. In DNA form, the CDR3 reads TGTGCCAGCAGCCCCGTTGCGGTCCGGTACTACGAGCAGTACTTC. Its translation is CASSPVAVRYYEQYF.

The J gene is TRBJ1-1, the V gene TRBV5-1; D not resolved. Germline CDR1 SGHRS, CDR2 YFSETQ. Trimming cost V 0 bases and J 8 bases, with 5 bases left between them. The CDR3 is made up of 11 amino acids. Here the CDR3 DNA reads TGCGCCAGCAGCTTGGGCAGGGAAGCTTTCTTT. This encodes CASSLGREAFF.

This clone has only a few counts. The chain employs TRBV30 and TRBJ2-6; 9 bases map to TRBD1. With V trimmed by 4 bases and J by 1 base, 8 bases remained unmatched. The CDR3 extends over 17 amino acids. Germline V gene sequence: CDR1 GTSNPN, CDR2 SVGIG (reference sequence). The CDR3 reads CAWKAGQGSSGANVLTF. The CDR3 coding sequence is TGTGCCTGGAAGGCGGGACAGGGAAGTTCTGGGGCCAACGTCCTGACTTTC.

The CDR3 DNA reads as TGTGCCACGGGAGGGGCAGGGCGGAATCAGCCCCAGCATTTT. Protein sequence: CATGGAGRNQPQHF. The chain joins TRBV7-9 to TRBJ1-5, with a possible D match to TRBD1 (5 bases). The CDR3 covers 14 residues. Germline lookup yields CDR1 SEHNR and CDR2 FQNEAQ (reference sequence). V lost 10 bases, J lost 4 bases, and 17 bases lay in between.